This TCR beta chain came from a study of lymphopenia after photon versus proton radiotherapy. This CDR3 spans 14 amino acids. CDR1 and CDR2 (germline): SGHTA, FQGNSA. V dropped 5 bases and J dropped 5 bases, with 13 bases sitting between them. The protocol was immunoSEQ multiplex PCR, while the TCRdb copy is restricted to in-frame clones and leaves out a portion. The table includes around 24,000 clones, over 80% detected once. In this sample, this clone turned up a few times. Sequencing used peripheral blood, obtained from a patient treated with photon-based radiotherapy. The origin of this receptor is a woman aged 50 to 60 with pancreatic cancer. V is TRBV7-2 and J is TRBJ2-1, with D uncertain. CDR3 loop: CASSKMTLDNEQFF. As DNA, the CDR3 is TGTGCCAGCAGCAAAATGACGCTCGACAATGAGCAGTTCTTC.